Shown below are 32 T cell receptor beta chains from a single sample sequenced in a study of T-cell memory formation after mild COVID-19. TCRdb independently ran MiXCR on the 5' RACE reads; one entry per CDR3 protein. Among about 560,000 distinct CDR3 sequences listed, approximately 21% were seen once. Sequenced: PBMCs or a T cell subset sorted from them (not recorded which). These receptors all come from an adult woman who had mild COVID-19 (a few samples of this study predate the infection). Cell type and time point are not known.

The chain couples TRBV6-4 to TRBJ1-5; D gene uncertain. CDR1 is MRHNA, CDR2 SNTAGT, per germline. V was trimmed by 2 bases and J by 9 bases, leaving 11 bases between them. The length of the CDR3 is 13 residues. The CDR3 loop reads CASSDPHRRPQHF. CDR3 nucleotide sequence: TGTGCCAGCAGTGACCCTCACAGACGGCCCCAGCATTTT.

V is TRBV7-9 and J is TRBJ2-7; 8 positions match TRBD1. The ends lost 5 bases at V and 2 bases at J; junction bases unmatched: 8. The CDR3 runs 15 residues. In germline, CDR1 is SEHNR, CDR2 FQNEAQ (reference sequence). CDR3 residues: CASSHIRQGPYEQYF. The DNA of the CDR3 is TGTGCCAGCAGCCATATTCGACAGGGGCCCTACGAGCAGTACTTC.

The chain has TRBV7-9 and TRBJ2-3, with 7 bases that match TRBD2. CDR3 length: 17 amino acids. CDR1 and CDR2 (germline): SEHNR, FQNEAQ (reference sequence). V was pared by 5 bases and J by 0 bases, with 11 bases of the junction left unmatched. The CDR3 region has the DNA TGTGCCAGCAGCGTCGGGGCGGGGGATTCTAGCACAGATACGCAGTATTTT. This codes for CASSVGAGDSSTDTQYF. Filled out from reference TRBV7-9 and TRBJ2-3, the complete variable domain reads DTGVSQNPRHKITKRGQNVTFRCDPISEHNRLYWYRQTLGQGPEFLTYFQNEAQLEKSRLLSDRFSAERPKGSFSTLEIQRTEQGDSAMYLCASSVGAGDSSTDTQYFGPGTRLTVL.

The chain carries TRBV6-6 and TRBJ1-1; no definite D call. Deletions cut 7 bases from V and 4 bases from J, with 10 bases between. The CDR3 covers 12 residues. The germline gives CDR1 MNHNY, CDR2 SVGAGI (reference sequence). CDR3 in DNA: TGTGCCAGCATGGGTGAGGGCACTGAAGCTTTCTTT. This gives the protein CASMGEGTEAFF.

This clonotype turned up a few times. The J gene is TRBJ1-1, the V gene TRBV11-2; 9 nucleotides line up with TRBD1. The V gene end was trimmed by 5 bases and the J gene end by 6 bases; junction bases not matched to a gene: 7. Germline assignment: CDR1 SGHAT and CDR2 FQNNGV. The CDR3 consists of 14 residues. The chain's CDR3 is CASSPTGGSSEAFF. The CDR3 coding sequence is TGTGCCAGCAGCCCCACAGGGGGCTCATCTGAAGCTTTCTTT.

This rearrangement joins TRBV20-1 to TRBJ2-7, with TRBD1 matching 7 bases. CDR1 is DFQATT and CDR2 is SNEGSKA in the germline V gene (reference sequence). J lost 2 bases, V lost 3 bases, and 4 bases had no gene match. CDR3 size: 13 residues. The CDR3 DNA sequence: TGCAGTGCTAGGTCGCAGGGGGCCTACGAGCAGTACTTC. Protein: CSARSQGAYEQYF.

V is TRBV7-9 and J is TRBJ1-1; 7 positions match TRBD1. The CDR3 is 15 amino acids. V shed 3 bases, J shed 3 bases, and the junction held 7 bases outside the gene matches. Germline CDR1 and CDR2: SEHNR and FQNEAQ (reference sequence). The CDR3, as DNA: TGTGCCAGCAGCTTGACAGGGCTCGAGGACACTGAAGCTTTCTTT. Translating it yields CASSLTGLEDTEAFF.

The chain couples TRBV28 to TRBJ2-7; TRBD2 aligns across 8 bases. The CDR3 is 16 amino acids. Germline CDR1 reads MDHEN; CDR2 reads SYDVKM. V lost 5 bases to trimming and J lost 0 bases; unmatched junction nucleotides: 9. CDR3 sequence (DNA): TGTGCCAGCAGTCCTATCCTAGCGGGCGACTCCTACGAGCAGTACTTC. It specifies CASSPILAGDSYEQYF.

This clonotype was observed a few times. The J gene is TRBJ2-7, the V gene TRBV25-1; 8 bases are a match to TRBD1. This CDR3 region has 16 residues. Germline assignment: CDR1 MGHDK and CDR2 SYGVNS. Unmatched junction bases numbered 15, after V lost 5 bases and J lost 6 bases. The CDR3 protein is CASSKATGTGFGEQYF. The CDR3 DNA is TGTGCCAGCAGTAAAGCAACCGGGACAGGCTTCGGCGAGCAGTACTTC.

This clonotype was counted between two and nine times. The J gene is TRBJ1-4, the V gene TRBV5-6; D not certain. Germline CDR1 is SGHDT and CDR2 is YYEEEE. This CDR3 comprises 15 residues. V was cut by 0 bases and J by 0 bases, with 6 bases left in between. The CDR3 nucleotides are TGTGCCAGCAGCTTGGCCGGGACAACTAATGAAAAACTGTTTTTT. Protein sequence: CASSLAGTTNEKLFF.

In the case of this clonotype: At one boundary the junction diverges from the germline segment, which might be a read error. The chain employs TRBV5-1 and TRBJ2-5; TRBD2 might be the D (5 bases). The CDR3 loop spans 14 amino acids. The germline V gene has CDR1 SGHRS and CDR2 YFSETQ. CDR3 protein: CASRLVGSQETQYF. The CDR3 DNA is TGCGCCAGCAGATTGGTAGGGAGCCAAGAGACCCAGTACTTC.

This clonotype was seen more than once but under ten times. J is TRBJ1-2 and V is TRBV20-1, with D possibly matching TRBD1 (6 bases). V was trimmed by 0 bases and J by 6 bases, leaving 20 bases between them. The germline V gene encodes CDR1 DFQATT and CDR2 SNEGSKA (reference sequence). This CDR3 is 16 amino acids long. As DNA, the CDR3 is TGCAGTGCTAGAGACCTAACCCGACGGAGGGGGGATGGCTACACCTTC. Its translation: CSARDLTRRRGDGYTF.

V and J are TRBV18 and TRBJ1-1; perhaps TRBD1 as D (5 bases). Per the germline V gene, CDR1 is KGHSH and CDR2 is LQKENI. V lost 2 bases and J lost 4, with 8 bases in between. The CDR3 spans 13 residues. CDR3 protein: CASSPAGTTEAFF. Written as DNA, the CDR3 is TGTGCCAGCTCACCAGCCGGGACCACTGAAGCTTTCTTT.

This clonotype was seen a handful of times. J is TRBJ1-1 and V is TRBV5-1; D not resolved. The V gene lost 5 bases and the J gene lost 1 base, with 9 bases spanning the gap. The CDR3 spans 13 residues. Germline V gene data show CDR1 as SGHRS and CDR2 as YFSETQ. The CDR3 DNA sequence: TGCGCCAGCAGTACCACCAAGAACACTGAAGCTTTCTTT. It translates to CASSTTKNTEAFF. The full variable domain, with the rest looked up from reference TRBV5-1 and TRBJ1-1, is KAGVTQTPRYLIKTRGQQVTLSCSPISGHRSVSWYQQTPGQGLQFLFEYFSETQRNKGNFPGRFSGRQFSNSRSEMNVSTLELGDSALYLCASSTTKNTEAFFGQGTRLTVV.

The chain combines TRBV6-2 or TRBV6-3 with TRBJ1-1; 7 bases agree with TRBD1. The junction had 10 bases not matched to a gene; V was cut back by 7 bases and J by 5 bases. This CDR3 has 14 amino acids. Germline assignment: CDR1 MNHEY and CDR2 SVGEGT. The CDR3 nucleotides are TGTGCCAGCATCCGAGACAGGGCGAGGACTGAAGCTTTCTTT. This translates into CASIRDRARTEAFF.

The chain uses TRBV29-1 and TRBJ1-1; unclear D gene. The ends were cut back, 0 bases at V and 1 base at J, with 18 bases in the middle. CDR1 and CDR2 (germline): SQVTM, ANQGSEA. This CDR3 spans 17 amino acids. For the CDR3, the DNA is TGCAGCGTTGAAGATCTCTTGCGGCGGAGGAGGAACACTGAAGCTTTCTTT. The encoded protein is CSVEDLLRRRRNTEAFF.

V gene TRBV12-3 or TRBV12-4 combines with J gene TRBJ2-1, with 8 bases that match TRBD2. Trimming removed 1 base from V and 7 bases from J; junction bases left unmatched: 6. The length of the CDR3 is 15 residues. The CDR3 is CASSLGTSKGNEQFF. The CDR3 coding sequence is TGTGCCAGCAGTTTAGGGACTAGCAAAGGGAATGAGCAGTTCTTC.

This clonotype was recorded a few times. J is TRBJ1-2 and V is TRBV27, with D tentatively TRBD1 (6 bases). The CDR3 is 16 amino acids. Germline V CDR1 and CDR2: MNHEY, SMNVEV (reference sequence). Trimming took off 1 base at V and 4 bases at J, with 16 bases between the two ends. CDR3 nucleotide sequence: TGTGCCAGCAGTTTATATGCTACAGGGAGCACCTATGGCTACACCTTC. It codes for CASSLYATGSTYGYTF.

This clonotype occurred a few times. V is TRBV6-2 or TRBV6-3 and J is TRBJ2-2; 10 bases match TRBD1. J was trimmed by 6 bases and V by 5 bases; bases with no gene match: 3. CDR3 size: 14 residues. Germline CDR1 reads MNHEY; CDR2 reads SVGEGT. The CDR3 reads CASSRQGAAGELFF. The CDR3 DNA reads as TGTGCCAGCAGTCGACAGGGGGCCGCCGGGGAGCTGTTTTTT.

This clonotype occurred a few times. The J gene is TRBJ2-3, the V gene TRBV18; D call uncertain. Germline V gene lookup returns CDR1 KGHSH and CDR2 LQKENI. Trimming took 7 bases from V and 3 from J, leaving 11 bases between them. The CDR3 consists of 13 residues. In DNA, the CDR3 is TGTGCCAGCTACCCGACACAGACAGATACGCAGTATTTT. Amino acids: CASYPTQTDTQYF.

The chain has TRBV15 and TRBJ2-1, with D possibly matching TRBD2 (5 bases). CDR1 and CDR2 (germline): LNHNV, YYDKDF (reference sequence). The CDR3 extends over 14 amino acids. With 5 bases removed from V and 7 bases from J, the gap between germline ends came to 15 bases. The CDR3 reads CATSSSGFVNEQFF. The CDR3 region has the DNA TGTGCCACCAGCTCCAGCGGTTTTGTTAATGAGCAGTTCTTC.

The chain carries TRBV30 and TRBJ1-2; 7 bases align to TRBD1. The germline CDR1 and CDR2 sequences are GTSNPN and SVGIG (reference sequence). The CDR3 loop spans 11 amino acids. This chain's CDR3 is CATGQIYGYTF. The CDR3 nucleotides are TGTGCAACGGGACAGATCTATGGCTACACCTTC.

This clonotype was counted a few times. V is TRBV5-1 and J is TRBJ2-7; D is unclear. CDR3 length: 11 residues. V was trimmed by 0 bases and J by 9 bases, leaving 7 bases between them. Germline V gene lookup returns CDR1 SGHRS and CDR2 YFSETQ. The CDR3 sequence: CASSLGTWQYF. The CDR3 coding sequence is TGCGCCAGCAGCTTGGGGACGTGGCAGTACTTC. The complete variable domain, with remaining parts taken from reference TRBV5-1 and TRBJ2-7, reads KAGVTQTPRYLIKTRGQQVTLSCSPISGHRSVSWYQQTPGQGLQFLFEYFSETQRNKGNFPGRFSGRQFSNSRSEMNVSTLELGDSALYLCASSLGTWQYFGPGTRLTVT.

The genes are TRBV24-1 and TRBJ2-5, with 16 bases that match TRBD2. Germline assignment: CDR1 KGHDR and CDR2 SFDVKD. The CDR3 length is 20 residues. Trimming removed 4 bases from V and 3 bases from J; junction bases left unmatched: 13. Written as DNA, the CDR3 is TGTGCCACCAGTGACCGGGACCCCGGGACTAGCGGGAGGGCCGAAGAGACCCAGTACTTC. Amino acid sequence: CATSDRDPGTSGRAEETQYF.

This rearrangement joins TRBV4-1 to TRBJ2-3, with 12 bases lining up with TRBD2. This CDR3 contains 16 residues. J was trimmed by 4 bases and V by 0 bases; bases with no gene match: 2. Per germline, CDR1 MGHRA and CDR2 YSYEKL. CDR3 sequence (DNA): TGCGCCAGCAGCCAAGAACCTAGCGGGGGGGCAGATACGCAGTATTTT. Translating gives CASSQEPSGGADTQYF.

This clonotype was found many times. The chain carries TRBV12-3 or TRBV12-4 and TRBJ1-2; 8 positions agree with TRBD1. The CDR3 is 15 residues long. With 6 bases clipped from V and 1 base from J, the junction kept 7 bases outside the gene matches. The CDR3 region has the DNA TGTGCCAGCAGGTCGTTGACAGGGGTTAACTATGGCTACACCTTC. Its translation is CASRSLTGVNYGYTF.

The CDR3 region is CASSPNLRGDEQFF. CDR3 sequence (DNA): TGTGCCAGCAGCCCCAACCTGCGGGGGGATGAGCAGTTCTTC. This chain links TRBV7-2 with TRBJ2-1; TRBD2 agrees at 8 bases. CDR3 length equals 14 residues. Germline V gives CDR1 SGHTA, CDR2 FQGNSA. Trimming took 5 bases from V and 8 from J; bases not matched to a gene: 8.

This chain joins TRBV15 and TRBJ2-7; D remains ambiguous. Deletions cut 2 bases from V and 5 bases from J, with 10 bases between. Germline V gene sequence: CDR1 LNHNV, CDR2 YYDKDF (reference sequence). This CDR3 has 13 residues. The CDR3 nucleotides are TGTGCCACCAGCAGAAACACGGGCGACGAGCAGTACTTC. Translating gives CATSRNTGDEQYF.

The sample holds a few counts of this clonotype. The CDR3 DNA follows: TGCAGTGCTCCTCGGGACGCCATTAATTCACCCCTCCACTTT. It is translated as CSAPRDAINSPLHF. The chain combines TRBV20-1 with TRBJ1-6, with D possibly TRBD1 on 5 matching bases. Trimming shortened V by 5 bases and J by 6 bases, and 14 bases separated the two germline ends. The CDR3 runs 14 residues. Germline V gives CDR1 DFQATT, CDR2 SNEGSKA (reference sequence).

This clonotype was seen a few times. The chain joins TRBV7-8 to TRBJ1-3, with D possibly TRBD1 on 5 matching bases. There are 15 residues in the CDR3. CDR1 SGHVS and CDR2 FQNEAQ come from the germline V gene. The germline V and J ends were trimmed by 4 bases and 2 bases, with 12 bases remaining between them. The CDR3 protein is CASSSEGWAGNTIYF. The CDR3 bases are TGTGCCAGCAGCTCAGAGGGGTGGGCTGGAAACACCATATATTTT.

V is TRBV7-2 and J is TRBJ2-2; no reliable D call. Germline V gene sequence: CDR1 SGHTA, CDR2 FQGNSA. This CDR3 spans 15 amino acids. The ends were cut back, 5 bases at V and 4 bases at J, with 14 bases in the middle. The CDR3: CASSPKSAPTGELFF. The CDR3 DNA follows: TGTGCCAGCAGCCCCAAGTCAGCCCCCACCGGGGAGCTGTTTTTT.

This clonotype came up a few times. This chain uses TRBV5-4 with TRBJ1-2; D ambiguous. There are 12 residues in the CDR3. Germline V gene lookup returns CDR1 SGHNT and CDR2 YYREEE (reference sequence). V dropped 1 base and J dropped 8 bases, with 9 bases sitting between them. Here the CDR3 DNA reads TGTGCCAGCAGCTTGACCGGCTGGGGCTACACCTTC. It encodes CASSLTGWGYTF.